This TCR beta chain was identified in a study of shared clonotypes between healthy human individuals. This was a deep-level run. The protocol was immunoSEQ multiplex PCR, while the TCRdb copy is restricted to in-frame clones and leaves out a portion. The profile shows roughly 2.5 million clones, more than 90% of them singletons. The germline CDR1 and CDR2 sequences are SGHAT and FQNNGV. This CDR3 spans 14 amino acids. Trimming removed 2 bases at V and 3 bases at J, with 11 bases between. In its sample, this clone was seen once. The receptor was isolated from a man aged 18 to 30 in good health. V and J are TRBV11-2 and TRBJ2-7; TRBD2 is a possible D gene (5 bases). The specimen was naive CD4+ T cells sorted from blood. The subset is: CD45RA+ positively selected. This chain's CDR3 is CASSLQAELYEQYF. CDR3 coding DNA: TGTGCCAGCAGCTTACAAGCGGAACTCTACGAGCAGTACTTC.